The present T cell receptor beta chain was sequenced within a study of T cells in Graves' hyperthyroidism and ophthalmopathy. General study findings and limits: Stable hyperthyroidism was told apart from ophthalmopathy by a model built on 13 V-J features. Blood also carried most thyroid clonotypes expanded above 0.001.

CDR1 DFQATT and CDR2 SNEGSKA come from the germline V gene (reference sequence). Trimming took 3 bases from V and 0 from J; bases not matched to a gene: 3. CDR3 length equals 14 residues. Using RNA transcripts as the source, TCR beta CDR3 regions were amplified. TCR CDR3 underwent first-round RT-PCR with the HTBI primer set. TCRdb re-derived calls from the multiplex PCR reads in MiXCR, one entry per CDR3 protein. The sample has roughly 560,000 distinct CDR3 sequences, roughly 14% seen once; the top ten hold around 4.1%. This clonotype was seen repeatedly, ten times or more. Its specificity is unknown. Patients with ophthalmopathy all had a Clinical Activity Score of at least 3, a NOSPECS grade of at least 4 and duration under 3 months. Isolation of PBMCs was performed on around 9.3 ml fresh peripheral blood.

This sequence joins TRBV20-1 and TRBJ2-7; 9 bases agree with TRBD2. Material for sequencing was blood. The clonotype was recovered from a woman aged 40 to 55 with Graves' ophthalmopathy. Here the CDR3 reads CSASLAGDSYEQYF. CDR3 bases: TGCAGTGCTAGCTTAGCGGGGGACTCCTACGAGCAGTACTTC.